Following are 18 T cell receptor beta chains from one sample sequenced in a study of cytomegalovirus exposure and HLA in healthy donors (dated 2017 in TCRdb). Preparation of the library involved the immunoSEQ multiplex PCR assay. The multiplex PCR relied on a mix of 60 forward primers for TCR Vbeta segments and 13 reverse primers for TCR Jbeta segments. Entries here come from immuneACCESS through TCRdb and include only in-frame sequences with V and J called. Some clones fail to appear in such tables; in the studies checked, an unresolved V gene covers under half of the shortfall, and the cause of the remainder is unknown. The sample records over 100,000 clones, roughly 84% of which are singletons. Approximately 3.1% of the sample belongs to the ten largest clones. The sequencing input was PBMCs. These TCRs come from a young woman in good health and CMV-seropositive.

V is TRBV4-1 and J is TRBJ1-4; TRBD1 might be the D (6 bases). Germline CDR1 reads MGHRA; CDR2 reads YSYEKL. CDR3 length equals 14 residues. V lost 4 bases to trimming and J lost 7 bases, with 13 bases between them. CDR3 in amino acids: CASSPRGLGEKLFF. CDR3 coding DNA: TGCGCCAGCAGCCCCAGGGGTTTGGGTGAAAAACTGTTTTTT.

The J gene is TRBJ1-5, the V gene TRBV6-1; D remains ambiguous. The CDR3 loop spans 14 amino acids. Between the trimmed V and J ends, which lost 8 bases and 4 bases, there was a span of 15 bases. In germline, CDR1 is MNHNS, CDR2 SASEGT. The CDR3 DNA is TGTGCCAGCTCATGGCAGGTCCTTAATCAGCCCCAGCATTTT. Translating gives CASSWQVLNQPQHF.

Comments on this clone: Other nucleotide sequences in the sample specify the same CDR3. The V call is TRBV5-6, the J call TRBJ1-3; maybe TRBD1 (5 bases). From germline, CDR1 is SGHDT and CDR2 YYEEEE. V lost 2 bases to trimming and J lost 4 bases, with 7 bases between them. This CDR3 comprises 13 residues. CDR3 residues: CASSFGGGNTIYF. The CDR3 DNA reads TGTGCCAGCAGCTTTGGGGGGGGAAACACCATATATTTT.

V is TRBV9 and J is TRBJ2-1; 8 bases align to TRBD1. In germline, CDR1 is SGDLS, CDR2 YYNGEE. With 0 bases clipped from V and 9 bases from J, the junction kept 5 bases outside the gene matches. The CDR3 has 14 residues. The CDR3 protein is CASSVATDRGEQFF. As DNA, the CDR3 is TGTGCCAGCAGCGTAGCTACTGACAGGGGTGAGCAGTTCTTC.

As for this clone: The junction and the germline gene differ at one end; a read error may be behind it. The rearrangement joins TRBV7-9 to TRBJ2-1; 7 bases are shared with TRBD2. The CDR3 has 16 amino acids. CDR1 and CDR2 (germline): SEHNR, FQNEAQ (reference sequence). CDR3 in amino acids: CSSSSPASGQVGEQFF. The CDR3 nucleotides read TGTTCCAGCAGCTCCCCCGCTAGCGGTCAGGTTGGGGAGCAGTTCTTC. Variable domain in full (rest from reference TRBV7-9 and TRBJ2-1): DTGVSQNPRHKITKRGQNVTFRCDPISEHNRLYWYRQTLGQGPEFLTYFQNEAQLEKSRLLSDRFSAERPKGSFSTLEIQRTEQGDSAMYLCSSSSPASGQVGEQFFGPGTRLTVL.

This chain links TRBV29-1 with TRBJ1-2; 8 nucleotides match TRBD1. After removal of 0 bases from V and 5 bases from J, the junction contained 11 bases not matched to a gene. Germline assignment: CDR1 SQVTM and CDR2 ANQGSEA. The CDR3 runs 16 residues. Here the CDR3 reads CSVEDALRGQEYGYTF. The CDR3 bases are TGCAGCGTTGAAGATGCGTTAAGGGGACAGGAGTATGGCTACACCTTC. The whole variable domain, remainder taken from reference TRBV29-1 and TRBJ1-2, is SAVISQKPSRDICQRGTSLTIQCQVDSQVTMMFWYRQQPGQSLTLIATANQGSEATYESGFVIDKFPISRPNLTFSTLTVSNMSPEDSSIYLCSVEDALRGQEYGYTFGSGTRLTVV.

The chain joins TRBV7-2 to TRBJ2-7; the match to TRBD2 covers 7 bases. Losses at the gene ends were 1 base for V and 3 bases for J; bases not matched to a gene: 3. This CDR3 region has 14 residues. Per germline, CDR1 SGHTA and CDR2 FQGNSA. CDR3 coding DNA: TGTGCCAGCAGCTTAGGGACTAGGGGCTACGAGCAGTACTTC. Protein product: CASSLGTRGYEQYF.

The CDR3 region is CASRPPLKGYEQYF. Written as DNA, the CDR3 is TGTGCCAGCAGACCCCCGTTGAAGGGGTACGAGCAGTACTTC. The chain has TRBV2 and TRBJ2-5, with TRBD1 as a possible D gene (5 bases). The better agreement between TRBJ2-7 and the DNA end casts doubt on the J call. CDR1 is SNHLY and CDR2 is FYNNEI in the germline V gene. The CDR3 is made up of 14 amino acids.

The rearrangement uses TRBV7-3 and TRBJ2-1; TRBD2 aligns across 9 bases. The CDR3 consists of 15 residues. Germline V CDR1 and CDR2: SGHTA, FQGTGA. V shed 5 bases and J 4 bases; nucleotides not matched to a gene: 6. The CDR3: CASSPRSGGYNEQFF. CDR3 coding DNA: TGTGCCAGCAGCCCGAGGAGCGGGGGGTACAATGAGCAGTTCTTC.

This clone was seen only once. V gene TRBV6-5 combines with J gene TRBJ2-2; maybe TRBD2 (5 bases). V was pared by 10 bases and J by 2 bases, with 11 bases between. The CDR3 totals 13 residues. Germline V gene sequence: CDR1 MNHEY, CDR2 SVGAGI. The CDR3 bases are TGTGCCACCGGAGGCTCTAACACCGGGGAGCTGTTTTTT. This sequence encodes CATGGSNTGELFF.

The gene calls are TRBV4-1 and TRBJ2-5, with 7 nucleotides matching TRBD1. The J call could be wrong; TRBJ2-7 is a better fit for the DNA end. Germline-derived CDR1 and CDR2 are MGHRA and YSYEKL. This CDR3 comprises 16 residues. This CDR3 is CASSQGTGTVVYEQYF. The CDR3 bases are TGCGCCAGCAGCCAAGGGACAGGCACTGTCGTCTACGAGCAGTACTTC.

The chain has TRBV29-1 and TRBJ2-3, with a tentative D call TRBD2 (5 bases). The length of the CDR3 is 14 residues. The germline CDR1 and CDR2 sequences are SQVTM and ANQGSEA. The germline V and J ends were trimmed by 7 bases and 4 bases, with 18 bases remaining between them. The CDR3 DNA is TGCAGCGCCCCCATCGAGGGTTGGGCAGATACGCAGTATTTT. This translates into CSAPIEGWADTQYF.

V gene TRBV4-1 combines with J gene TRBJ2-1; TRBD1 agrees at 8 bases. The CDR3 runs to 12 residues. J gave up 9 bases and V 11 bases, and 9 bases lay outside the gene matches. CDR1 MGHRA and CDR2 YSYEKL come from the germline V gene. The CDR3 DNA reads TGCGCCGGACAGGGTCGTGAGGGTGAGCAGTTCTTC. Amino acids: CAGQGREGEQFF.

This clone has just one count. The J gene is TRBJ1-5, the V gene TRBV27; no definite D call. Germline V gene sequence: CDR1 MNHEY, CDR2 SMNVEV (reference sequence). V lost 5 bases to trimming and J lost 6 bases, with 17 bases between them. The CDR3 runs 15 residues. Written as DNA, the CDR3 is TGTGCCAGCAGTCCCGGGTCGATGGGTGGTCAGCCCCAGCATTTT. Its protein product is CASSPGSMGGQPQHF.

The genes are TRBV13 and TRBJ2-7; 9 positions agree with TRBD2. Trimming removed 0 bases from V and 0 bases from J; junction bases left unmatched: 6. Germline loops: CDR1 PRHDT, CDR2 FYEKMQ (reference sequence). The CDR3 runs 17 residues. The CDR3 bases are TGTGCCAGCAGCTTAGGCCGGTTAGCGGGGGCCTCCTACGAGCAGTACTTC. Translation: CASSLGRLAGASYEQYF.

V and J are TRBV15 and TRBJ1-4; D may be TRBD1 (6 bases). V shed 2 bases and J shed 17 bases, with 18 bases lying between them. CDR1 and CDR2 (germline): LNHNV, YYDKDF (reference sequence). CDR3 length: 13 amino acids. The DNA for the CDR3 is TGTGCCACCAGCAGATCTCTGGGGGCGAGTGAATTTTTT. It codes for CATSRSLGASEFF.

V gene TRBV5-1 combines with J gene TRBJ1-5; D possibly corresponds to TRBD1 (6 bases). The CDR3 totals 14 residues. V was cut by 0 bases and J by 5 bases, with 9 bases left in between. The germline V gene encodes CDR1 SGHRS and CDR2 YFSETQ. The CDR3 bases are TGCGCCAGCAGCTTGGTTCCAGGGGATCAGCCCCAGCATTTT. Translated, it gives CASSLVPGDQPQHF.

The rearrangement joins TRBV12-5 to TRBJ2-3, with 10 bases aligning to TRBD2. With V trimmed by 0 bases and J by 0 bases, 21 bases remained unmatched. This CDR3 spans 23 amino acids. Germline CDR1 and CDR2: LGHNT and FRNRAP. CDR3 DNA sequence: TGTGCTAGTGGTTTGGTAACCCCCCCCCTCTTAGCGGGGGGTTTCTCTAGCACAGATACGCAGTATTTT. It is translated as CASGLVTPPLLAGGFSSTDTQYF.